The rows below give T cell receptor beta chains drawn from one sample of a study of CD8+CD57+ T cells in acquired aplastic anemia. TCRdb passed the reads through MiXCR, listing each CDR3 protein once. Of 150,000 to 200,000 distinct CDR3 sequences listed, around 60% are singletons. Material for sequencing was sorted CD4+, CD8+, or CD8+CD57+ T cells (not recorded which) from PBMCs. The receptor source for this set is a human donor in good health. Both conserved end residues are part of each CDR3.

v_call cdr3_aa
TRBV2 CASRSRQGESSYEQYF
TRBV30 CAWRAGAETQYF
TRBV7-2 CASSLGARETQYF
TRBV7-2 CASSSPLGDEQYF
TRBV19 CASTQTPTGAGSQHF
TRBV10-3 CAISYRDTGGEQFF
TRBV5-1 CASSLERAGLVSQYF
TRBV7-3 CASSRTSGAPEQYF
TRBV18 CASSGTRDGYNEQFF
TRBV7-9 CASRSVGELFF
TRBV19 CASSIVHGAGYTF
TRBV7-2 CASSLSRGQETQYF
TRBV2 CASSGDRGSYNEQFF
TRBV29-1 CSVKLGESYEQYF
TRBV5-8 CASSPQGDSYEQYF
TRBV25-1 CASSELCPLSTSGKVRYEQYF
TRBV2 CASSDFLGEQYF
TRBV25-1 CASSPTAGGAGNEQFF
TRBV10-3 CAISEPGQPQHF
TRBV20-1 CSARQAKTQYF
TRBV4-2 CASTGGYEQYF
TRBV10-1 CASSQRTGNSYEQYF
TRBV9 CASSVEGGEEKLFF
TRBV5-1 CASSRIGGTEAFF
TRBV7-2 CASSRTGTNEKLFF
TRBV19 CASSIKATGTRNTIYF
TRBV20-1 CSAGENSPLHF
TRBV2 CASSLDSHSGNTF
TRBV11-3 CASSLAVGQTRGTQYF
TRBV29-1 CSVKMGGETQYF
TRBV3-1 CASSQGVSLDEQFF
TRBV15 CATSRDQRGWASYEQYF
TRBV20-1 CSALTADQETQYF
TRBV15 CATSGPRDRGFEQYF
TRBV24-1 CATSDLRQGASGANVLTF
TRBV24-1 CATSDASAGGFGNEHF